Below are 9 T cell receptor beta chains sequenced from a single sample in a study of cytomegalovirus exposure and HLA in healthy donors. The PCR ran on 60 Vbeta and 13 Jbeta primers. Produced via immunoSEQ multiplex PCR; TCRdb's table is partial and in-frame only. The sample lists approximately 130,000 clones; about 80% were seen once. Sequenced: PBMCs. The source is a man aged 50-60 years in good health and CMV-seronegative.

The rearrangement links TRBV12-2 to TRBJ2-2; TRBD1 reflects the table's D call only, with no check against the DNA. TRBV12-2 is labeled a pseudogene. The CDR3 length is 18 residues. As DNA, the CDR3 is TGTGCAAGTCGCCTCCGGGACAGGTATATGGGTAGTACCGGGGAGCTGTTTTTT. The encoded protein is CASRLRDRYMGSTGELFF.

The CDR3 DNA follows: TGTGCCTGGAGTGACCCCACCGGGACTAGCGGCGTCTACGAGCAGTACTTC. Translated: CAWSDPTGTSGVYEQYF. The J gene is TRBJ2-7, the V gene TRBV30; 11 bases are shared with TRBD2. Germline CDR1 GTSNPN, CDR2 SVGIG (reference sequence). The V and J ends lost 1 base and 3 bases, in that order; junction bases with no gene match: 11. The CDR3 spans 17 residues.

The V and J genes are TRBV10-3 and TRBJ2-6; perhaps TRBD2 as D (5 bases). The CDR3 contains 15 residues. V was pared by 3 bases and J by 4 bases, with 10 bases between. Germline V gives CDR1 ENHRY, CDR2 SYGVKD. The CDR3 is CAISDGVGGANVLTF. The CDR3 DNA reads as TGTGCCATCAGTGACGGGGTCGGCGGGGCCAACGTCCTGACTTTC.

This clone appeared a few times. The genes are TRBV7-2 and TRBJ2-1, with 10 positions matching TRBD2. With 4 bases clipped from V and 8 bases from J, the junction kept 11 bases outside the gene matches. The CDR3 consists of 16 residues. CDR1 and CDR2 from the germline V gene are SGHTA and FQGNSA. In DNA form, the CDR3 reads TGTGCCAGCAGCTCCCGGACTAGCGGAGGAAGATATGAGCAGTTCTTC. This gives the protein CASSSRTSGGRYEQFF.

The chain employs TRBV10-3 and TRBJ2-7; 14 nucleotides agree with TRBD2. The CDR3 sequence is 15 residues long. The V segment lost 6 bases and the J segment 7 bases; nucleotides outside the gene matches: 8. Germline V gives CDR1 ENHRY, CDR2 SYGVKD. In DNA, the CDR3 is TGTGCCATCAGCCCAGGGAGGACTAGCGGGAGGGAGCAGTACTTC. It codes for CAISPGRTSGREQYF.

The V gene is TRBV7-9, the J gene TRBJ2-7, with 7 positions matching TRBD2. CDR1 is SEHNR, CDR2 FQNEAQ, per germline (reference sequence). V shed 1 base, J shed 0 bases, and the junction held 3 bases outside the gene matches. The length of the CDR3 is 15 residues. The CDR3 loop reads CASSLGGSHSYEQYF. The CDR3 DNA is TGTGCCAGCAGCTTAGGCGGGAGCCACTCCTACGAGCAGTACTTC.

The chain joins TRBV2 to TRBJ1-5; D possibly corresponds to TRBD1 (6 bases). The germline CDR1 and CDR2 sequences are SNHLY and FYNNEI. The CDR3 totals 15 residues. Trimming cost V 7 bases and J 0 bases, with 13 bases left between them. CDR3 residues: CASTRDTNSNQPQHF. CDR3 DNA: TGTGCCAGCACCAGGGACACCAATAGCAATCAGCCCCAGCATTTT.

The CDR3 sequence is CASSLGAYRNEQFF. The DNA for the CDR3 is TGTGCCAGCAGCTTAGGGGCCTACCGCAATGAGCAGTTCTTC. V and J are TRBV7-6 and TRBJ2-1; D remains unclear. CDR3 length: 14 residues. CDR1 SGHVS and CDR2 FNYEAQ come from the germline V gene. Trimming removed 1 base from V and 6 bases from J, with 10 bases in between. Based on the CDR3 plus reference TRBV7-6 and TRBJ2-1, the full variable domain is GAGVSQSPRYKVTKRGQDVALRCDPISGHVSLYWYRQALGQGPEFLTYFNYEAQQDKSGLPNDRFSAERPEGSISTLTIQRTEQRDSAMYRCASSLGAYRNEQFFGPGTRLTVL.

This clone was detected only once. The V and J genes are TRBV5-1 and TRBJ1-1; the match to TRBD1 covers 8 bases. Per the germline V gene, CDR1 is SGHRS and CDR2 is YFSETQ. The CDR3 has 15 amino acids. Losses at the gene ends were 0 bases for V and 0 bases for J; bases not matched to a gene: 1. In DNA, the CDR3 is TGCGCCAGCAGCTTGGGGGGACAGGTGAACACTGAAGCTTTCTTT. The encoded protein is CASSLGGQVNTEAFF.